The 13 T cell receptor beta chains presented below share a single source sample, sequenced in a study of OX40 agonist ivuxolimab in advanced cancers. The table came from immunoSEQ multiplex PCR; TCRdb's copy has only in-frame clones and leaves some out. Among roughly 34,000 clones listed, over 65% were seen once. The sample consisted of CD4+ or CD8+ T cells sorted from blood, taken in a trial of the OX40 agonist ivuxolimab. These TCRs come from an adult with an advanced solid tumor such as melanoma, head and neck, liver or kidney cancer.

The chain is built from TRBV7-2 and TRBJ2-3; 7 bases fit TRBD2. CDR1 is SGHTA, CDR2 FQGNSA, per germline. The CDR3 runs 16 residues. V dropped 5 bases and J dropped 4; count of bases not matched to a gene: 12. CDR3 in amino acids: CASSPAAGFPPDTQYF. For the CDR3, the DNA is TGTGCCAGCAGCCCCGCAGCGGGGTTCCCCCCAGATACGCAGTATTTT.

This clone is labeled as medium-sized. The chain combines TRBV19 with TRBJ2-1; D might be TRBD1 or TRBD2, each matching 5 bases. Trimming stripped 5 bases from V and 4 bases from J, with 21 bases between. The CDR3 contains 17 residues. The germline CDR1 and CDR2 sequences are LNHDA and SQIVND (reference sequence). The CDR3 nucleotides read TGTGCCAGTAGTGGACGCTCGGGACCCCTTTTTTACAATGAGCAGTTCTTC. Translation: CASSGRSGPLFYNEQFF.

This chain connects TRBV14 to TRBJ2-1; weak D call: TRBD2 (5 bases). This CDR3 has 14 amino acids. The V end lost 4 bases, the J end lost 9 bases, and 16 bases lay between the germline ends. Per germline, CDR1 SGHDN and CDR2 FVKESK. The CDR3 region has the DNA TGTGCCAGCAGCCGCCAAAACACAGAGGGTGAGCAGTTCTTC. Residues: CASSRQNTEGEQFF.

The CDR3 DNA reads TGTGCCACCAGGGGACCGACTAATGAAAAACTGTTTTTT. This gives the protein CATRGPTNEKLFF. The chain couples TRBV15 to TRBJ1-4, with a tentative D call TRBD1 (5 bases). Germline V gene sequence: CDR1 LNHNV, CDR2 YYDKDF (reference sequence). CDR3 size: 13 residues. Trimming left V 6 bases short and J 2 bases short, with 7 bases between.

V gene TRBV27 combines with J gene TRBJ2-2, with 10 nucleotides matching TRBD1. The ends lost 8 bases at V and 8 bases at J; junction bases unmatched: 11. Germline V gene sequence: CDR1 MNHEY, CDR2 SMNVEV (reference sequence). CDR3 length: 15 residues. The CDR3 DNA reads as TGTGCCAGCGCCCCGGGACAGGGGTTCAAAGGGGAGCTGTTTTTT. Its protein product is CASAPGQGFKGELFF.

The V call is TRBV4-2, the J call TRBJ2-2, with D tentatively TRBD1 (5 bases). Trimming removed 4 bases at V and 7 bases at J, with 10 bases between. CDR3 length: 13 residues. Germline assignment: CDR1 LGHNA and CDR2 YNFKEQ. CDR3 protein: CASSLRGVGELFF. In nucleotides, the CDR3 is TGTGCCAGCAGCCTAAGGGGCGTCGGGGAGCTGTTTTTT.

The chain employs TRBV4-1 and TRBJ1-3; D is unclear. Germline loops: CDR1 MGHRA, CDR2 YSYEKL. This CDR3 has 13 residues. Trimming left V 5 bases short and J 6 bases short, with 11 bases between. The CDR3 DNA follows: TGCGCCAGCAGCTCGCGTAATAAAAACACCATATATTTT. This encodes CASSSRNKNTIYF.

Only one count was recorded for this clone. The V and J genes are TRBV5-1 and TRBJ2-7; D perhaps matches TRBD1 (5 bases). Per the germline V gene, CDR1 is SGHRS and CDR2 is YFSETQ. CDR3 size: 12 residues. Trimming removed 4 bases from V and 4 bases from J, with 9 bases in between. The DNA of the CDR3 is TGCGCCAGCAGCCCCGACAGTTACGAGCAGTACTTC. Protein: CASSPDSYEQYF.

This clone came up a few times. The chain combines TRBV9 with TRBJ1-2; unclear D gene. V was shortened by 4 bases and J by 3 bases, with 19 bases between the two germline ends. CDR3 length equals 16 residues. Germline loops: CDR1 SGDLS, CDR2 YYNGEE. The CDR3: CASSIRTEGNDYGYTF. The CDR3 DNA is TGTGCCAGCAGCATCCGGACCGAGGGCAACGACTATGGCTACACCTTC.

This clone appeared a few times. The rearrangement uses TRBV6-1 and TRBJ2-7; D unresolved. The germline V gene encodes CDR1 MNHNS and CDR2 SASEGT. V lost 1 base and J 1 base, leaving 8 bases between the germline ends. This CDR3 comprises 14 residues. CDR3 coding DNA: TGTGCCAGCAGTGAAGATCTGGAATCCTACGAGCAGTACTTC. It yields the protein CASSEDLESYEQYF.

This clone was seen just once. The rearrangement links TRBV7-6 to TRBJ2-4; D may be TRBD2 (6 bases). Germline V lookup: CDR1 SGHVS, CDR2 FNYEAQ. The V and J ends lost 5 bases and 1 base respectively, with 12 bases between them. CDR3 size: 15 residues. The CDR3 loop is CASSRRLGAKNIQYF. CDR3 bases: TGTGCCAGCAGCCGCCGACTAGGGGCCAAAAACATTCAGTACTTC.

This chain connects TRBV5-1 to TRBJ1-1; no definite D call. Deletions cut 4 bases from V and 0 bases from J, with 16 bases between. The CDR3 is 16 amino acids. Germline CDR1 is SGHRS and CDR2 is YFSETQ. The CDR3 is CASSPRGGGLNTEAFF. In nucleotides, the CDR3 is TGCGCCAGCAGCCCTCGGGGAGGAGGGTTGAACACTGAAGCTTTCTTT.

CDR3 protein: CASSLLGGSSTDTQYF. In DNA, the CDR3 is TGTGCCAGCAGTTTATTAGGCGGGAGTAGCACAGATACGCAGTATTTT. The V and J genes are TRBV27 and TRBJ2-3, with TRBD2 matching 7 bases. Trimming removed 1 base from V and 0 bases from J; junction bases left unmatched: 4. The CDR3 sequence is 16 residues long. CDR1 and CDR2 (germline): MNHEY, SMNVEV (reference sequence).